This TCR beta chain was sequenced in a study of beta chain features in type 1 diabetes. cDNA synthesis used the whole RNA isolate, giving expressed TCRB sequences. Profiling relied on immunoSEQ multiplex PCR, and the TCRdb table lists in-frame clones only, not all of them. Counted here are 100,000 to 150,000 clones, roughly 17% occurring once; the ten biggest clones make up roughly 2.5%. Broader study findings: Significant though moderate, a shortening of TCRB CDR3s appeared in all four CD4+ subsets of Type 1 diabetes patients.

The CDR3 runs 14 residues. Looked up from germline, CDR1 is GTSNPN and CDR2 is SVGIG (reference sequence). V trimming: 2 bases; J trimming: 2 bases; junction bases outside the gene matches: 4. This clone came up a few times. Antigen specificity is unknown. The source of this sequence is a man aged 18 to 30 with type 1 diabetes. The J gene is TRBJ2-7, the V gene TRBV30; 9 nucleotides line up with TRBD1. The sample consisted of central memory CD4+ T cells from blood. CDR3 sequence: CAWSYRGRTYEQYF. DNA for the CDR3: TGTGCCTGGAGTTACAGGGGGCGAACCTACGAGCAGTACTTC.